This passage covers 3 T cell receptor beta chains from one sample sequenced in a study of regulatory and conventional T cells in RAG deficiency. The repertoire was sequenced with immunoSEQ multiplex PCR; TCRdb's copy has only in-frame clones and lacks some. This repertoire shows under 45,000 clones, about 80% found once; its top ten account for 3% to 4%. Blood CD4+ CD25-low CD127-high conventional T cells supplied the genomic DNA template. These same records also appear under a second study, on regulatory T cells. This second study says: The primer mix had 52 TRBV and 13 TRBJ primers.

The sequencing input was CD4+ effector T cells sorted from blood. All receptors derive from a human donor in good health.

V gene TRBV10-1 combines with J gene TRBJ1-5, with D unclear. The germline V gene encodes CDR1 WNHNN and CDR2 SYGVQD (reference sequence). V lost 2 bases and J lost 7, with 9 bases in between. CDR3 length equals 13 residues. CDR3 nucleotide sequence: TGCGCCAGCAGTGAGGGACGGTGGCAGCCCCAGCATTTT. Translation: CASSEGRWQPQHF.

This clone was seen a few times. The chain couples TRBV19 to TRBJ2-7, with D possibly called TRBD1 or TRBD2 (5 bases each). This CDR3 region has 15 residues. Between the trimmed V and J ends, which lost 3 bases and 2 bases, there was a span of 14 bases. Germline V gives CDR1 LNHDA, CDR2 SQIVND (reference sequence). The CDR3 sequence is CASSIIGARPYEQYF. CDR3 DNA: TGTGCCAGTAGTATCATCGGGGCCAGACCCTACGAGCAGTACTTC.

This clone occurred a few times. The chain combines TRBV19 with TRBJ2-7, with D perhaps matching TRBD1 or TRBD2 (6 bases each). This CDR3 has 14 residues. Trimming shortened V by 2 bases and J by 7 bases, and 15 bases separated the two germline ends. Germline V gene sequence: CDR1 LNHDA, CDR2 SQIVND (reference sequence). The CDR3 DNA reads TGTGCCAGTAGTATAAGGGACATCGGAGGGGAGCAGTACTTC. Translating it yields CASSIRDIGGEQYF. The complete variable domain, with remaining parts taken from reference TRBV19 and TRBJ2-7, reads DGGITQSPKYLFRKEGQNVTLSCEQNLNHDAMYWYRQDPGQGLRLIYYSQIVNDFQKGDIAEGYSVSREKKESFPLTVTSAQKNPTAFYLCASSIRDIGGEQYFGPGTRLTVT.